This TCR beta chain was recorded in a study of cytomegalovirus exposure and HLA in healthy donors. Study as a whole: Findings of an earlier analysis included some 120 million unique TCR beta sequences from roughly 190 million T cells. General study points: The majority of TCR sequences were rare, yet some public TCRs appeared in many donors. Later analysis demonstrated an association between a missense DCLRE1C variant and TCR beta V- and J-gene trimming. One later analysis reportedly identified an Asian-associated ancestry cluster that showed fewer N-insertions than the 666-donor mean.

On this clone itself: Its cognate antigen is unknown.

Use of 60 Vbeta and 13 Jbeta primers characterized the PCR. Repertoires were generated with immunoSEQ multiplex PCR, while TCRdb's copy carries only in-frame clones and drops some. This table holds over 150,000 clones, around 88% found once. This TCR came from a woman in her twenties or thirties in good health and CMV-seronegative. Sequencing was done on a sample of PBMCs.

CDR3 nucleotides: TGTGCCAGCAGTGGACAGGGGGCGCGGGGCAATCAGCCCCAGCATTTT. This sequence encodes CASSGQGARGNQPQHF. The V call is TRBV6-1, the J call TRBJ1-5, with 10 bases identical to TRBD1. Germline V gene lookup returns CDR1 MNHNS and CDR2 SASEGT. The CDR3 extends over 16 amino acids. The V segment lost 4 bases and the J segment 2 bases; nucleotides outside the gene matches: 5.